This T cell receptor (beta chain) was sequenced during a study of blood T cell repertoires in COVID-19. For the study at large: In each case, the material was cDNA or gDNA derived from T cells, B-cell-depleted T cells, or PBMCs.

CDR1 LGHDT and CDR2 YNNKEL come from the germline V gene (reference sequence). The V end was cut by 6 bases, the J end by 0 bases, with 14 bases between. There are 15 residues in the CDR3. Clones were read by immunoSEQ multiplex PCR, and TCRdb kept only the in-frame ones, dropping some. The sample shows 500,000 to 600,000 clones, less than 90% of them seen only once. The V and J genes are TRBV3-1 (or the pseudogene TRBV3-2) and TRBJ1-1, with a weak D call TRBD1 (6 bases). This sequence originates from a woman between 45 and 65 years old with COVID-19, enrolled during active disease. Material: peripheral blood. CDR3 coding DNA: TGTGCCAGCAGACCGGGACAAAAACTGAACACTGAAGCTTTCTTT. As protein: CASRPGQKLNTEAFF.